The clone carrying this T cell receptor beta chain was counted only a few times. Its antigen is as yet unknown. This entry comes from a study of beta chain features in type 1 diabetes. Study results and caveats: Shortening that was moderate but significant affected the TCRB CDR3s of Type 1 diabetes patients in all four CD4+ subsets. TCRB repertoires of naive, central memory and Treg cells appeared more similar among patients than among healthy donors.

The sequenced template was cDNA made from the entire isolated RNA. Profiling relied on immunoSEQ multiplex PCR, and the TCRdb table lists in-frame clones only, not all of them. This sample has over 150,000 clones, with 6.5% to 9.5% found just once. The V gene's germline CDR1 is LNHDA and CDR2 SQIVND (reference sequence). The CDR3 has 16 residues. V shed 4 bases and J 2 bases; nucleotides not matched to a gene: 6. Material for sequencing was central memory CD4+ T cells from blood. This rearrangement joins TRBV19 to TRBJ1-4, with TRBD1 matching over 8 bases. The source is a woman between 35 and 50 years old with type 1 diabetes. The CDR3 protein is CASSTPDRGTNEKLFF. CDR3 DNA sequence: TGTGCCAGTAGTACCCCCGACAGGGGCACTAATGAAAAACTGTTTTTT.